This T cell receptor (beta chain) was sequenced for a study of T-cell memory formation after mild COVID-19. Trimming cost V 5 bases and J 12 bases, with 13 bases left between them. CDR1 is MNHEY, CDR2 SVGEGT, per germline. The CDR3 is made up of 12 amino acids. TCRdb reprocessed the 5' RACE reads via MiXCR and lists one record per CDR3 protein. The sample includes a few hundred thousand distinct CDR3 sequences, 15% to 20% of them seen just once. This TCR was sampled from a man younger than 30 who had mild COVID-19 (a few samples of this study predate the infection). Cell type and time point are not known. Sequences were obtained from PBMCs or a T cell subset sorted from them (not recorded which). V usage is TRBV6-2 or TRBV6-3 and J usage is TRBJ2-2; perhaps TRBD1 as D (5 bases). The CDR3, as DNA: TGTGCCAGCAGTCCATTCCAGGGAAAGCTGTTTTTT. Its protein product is CASSPFQGKLFF.